The sequence of this T cell receptor beta chain was determined in a study of technical replicates of blood from a handful of donors. Trimming stripped 3 bases from V and 6 bases from J, with 17 bases between. Germline values: CDR1 MDHEN, CDR2 SYDVKM. This CDR3 spans 15 amino acids. Sequencing was performed with immunoSEQ multiplex PCR; in TCRdb, only in-frame clones are kept and a portion is missing. The sample has 95,000 to 100,000 clones, 96% seen once. This chain joins TRBV28 and TRBJ1-2; D call uncertain. The sequence was obtained from a human donor in good health. The sample was T cells isolated from PBMCs. In DNA form, the CDR3 reads TGTGCCAGCAGTTTGAACGGACTCCTGAGGCATGGCTACACCTTC. It specifies CASSLNGLLRHGYTF.